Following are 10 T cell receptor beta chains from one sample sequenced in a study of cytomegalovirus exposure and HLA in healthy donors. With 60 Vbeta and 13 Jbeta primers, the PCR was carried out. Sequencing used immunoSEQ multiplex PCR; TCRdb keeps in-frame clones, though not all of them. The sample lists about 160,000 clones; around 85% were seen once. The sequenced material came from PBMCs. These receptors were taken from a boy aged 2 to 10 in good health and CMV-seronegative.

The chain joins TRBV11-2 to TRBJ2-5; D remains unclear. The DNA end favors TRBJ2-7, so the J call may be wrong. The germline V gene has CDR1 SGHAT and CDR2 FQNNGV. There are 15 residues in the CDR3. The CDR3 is CASSLVAEPSYEQYF. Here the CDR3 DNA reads TGTGCCAGCAGCTTAGTGGCGGAACCTTCCTACGAGCAGTACTTC.

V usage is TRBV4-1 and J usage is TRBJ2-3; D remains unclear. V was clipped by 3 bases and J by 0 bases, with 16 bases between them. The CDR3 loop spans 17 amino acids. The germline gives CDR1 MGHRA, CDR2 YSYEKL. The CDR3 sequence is CASSHFLISQSTDTQYF. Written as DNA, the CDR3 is TGCGCCAGCAGCCATTTTCTTATCTCCCAGAGCACAGATACGCAGTATTTT.

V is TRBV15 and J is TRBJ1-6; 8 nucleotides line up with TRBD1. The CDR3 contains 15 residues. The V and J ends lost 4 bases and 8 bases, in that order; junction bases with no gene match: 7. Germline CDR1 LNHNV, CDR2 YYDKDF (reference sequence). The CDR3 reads CATSIGAGGDSPLHF. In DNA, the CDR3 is TGTGCCACCAGCATCGGGGCAGGGGGCGATTCACCCCTCCACTTT. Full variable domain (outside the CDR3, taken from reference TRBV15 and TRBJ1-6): DAMVIQNPRYQVTQFGKPVTLSCSQTLNHNVMYWYQQKSSQAPKLLFHYYDKDFNNEADTPDNFQSRRPNTSFCFLDIRSPGLGDTAMYLCATSIGAGGDSPLHFGNGTRLTVT.

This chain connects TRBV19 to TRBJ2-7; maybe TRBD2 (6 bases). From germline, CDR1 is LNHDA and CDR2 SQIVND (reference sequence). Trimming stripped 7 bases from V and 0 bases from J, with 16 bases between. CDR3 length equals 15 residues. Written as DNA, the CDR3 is TGTGCCAGTACCTCGCTAGCGACCGACTCCTACGAGCAGTACTTC. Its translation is CASTSLATDSYEQYF.

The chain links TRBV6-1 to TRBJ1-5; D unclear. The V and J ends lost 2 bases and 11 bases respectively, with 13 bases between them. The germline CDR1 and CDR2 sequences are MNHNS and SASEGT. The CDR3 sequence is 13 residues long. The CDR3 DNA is TGTGCCAGCAGTGAAAGCACGGATCGGGCCCAGCATTTT. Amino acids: CASSESTDRAQHF.

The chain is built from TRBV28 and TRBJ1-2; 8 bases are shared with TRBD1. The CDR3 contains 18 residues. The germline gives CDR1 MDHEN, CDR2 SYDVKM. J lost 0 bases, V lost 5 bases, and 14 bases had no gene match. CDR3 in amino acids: CASSIPRTGSGANYGYTF. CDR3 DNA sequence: TGTGCCAGCAGTATACCCCGGACAGGGTCAGGAGCTAACTATGGCTACACCTTC.

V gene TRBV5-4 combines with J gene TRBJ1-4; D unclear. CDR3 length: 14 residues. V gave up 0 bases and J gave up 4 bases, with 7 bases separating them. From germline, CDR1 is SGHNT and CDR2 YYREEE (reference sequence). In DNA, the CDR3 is TGTGCCAGCAGCTTGGTCCAGATTAATGAAAAACTGTTTTTT. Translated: CASSLVQINEKLFF.

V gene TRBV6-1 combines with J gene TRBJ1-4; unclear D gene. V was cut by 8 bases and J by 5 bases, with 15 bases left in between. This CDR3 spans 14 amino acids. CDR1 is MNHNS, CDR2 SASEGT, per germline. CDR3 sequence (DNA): TGTGCCAGCGGAGCTGGACTGGTGAATGAAAAACTGTTTTTT. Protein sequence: CASGAGLVNEKLFF.

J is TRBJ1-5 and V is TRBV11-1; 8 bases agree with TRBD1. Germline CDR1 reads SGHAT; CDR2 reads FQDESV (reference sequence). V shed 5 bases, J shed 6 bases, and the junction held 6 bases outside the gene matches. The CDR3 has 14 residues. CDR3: CASSPTGVAQPQHF. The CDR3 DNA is TGTGCCAGCAGCCCGACAGGGGTTGCTCAGCCCCAGCATTTT.

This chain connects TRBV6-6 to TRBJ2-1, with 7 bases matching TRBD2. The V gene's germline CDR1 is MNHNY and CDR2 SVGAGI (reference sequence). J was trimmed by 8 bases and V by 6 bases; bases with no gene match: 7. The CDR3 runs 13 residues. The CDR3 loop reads CASSLGGSDEQFF. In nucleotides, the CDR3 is TGTGCCAGCAGCCTCGGGGGGAGCGATGAGCAGTTCTTC.